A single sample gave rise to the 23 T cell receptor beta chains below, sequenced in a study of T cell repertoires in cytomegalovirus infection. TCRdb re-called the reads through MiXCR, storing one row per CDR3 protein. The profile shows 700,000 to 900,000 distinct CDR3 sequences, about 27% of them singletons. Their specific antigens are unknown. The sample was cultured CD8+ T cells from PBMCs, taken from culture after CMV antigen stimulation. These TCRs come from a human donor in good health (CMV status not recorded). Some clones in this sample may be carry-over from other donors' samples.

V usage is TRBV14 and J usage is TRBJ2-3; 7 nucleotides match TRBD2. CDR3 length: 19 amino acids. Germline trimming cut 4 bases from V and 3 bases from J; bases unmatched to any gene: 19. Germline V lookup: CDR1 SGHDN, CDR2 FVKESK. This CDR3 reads CASSRGLVGFHAETDTQYF. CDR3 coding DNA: TGTGCCAGCAGCCGAGGACTAGTTGGGTTTCACGCTGAAACAGATACGCAGTATTTT. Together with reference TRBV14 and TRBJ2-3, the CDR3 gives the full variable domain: EAGVTQFPSHSVIEKGQTVTLRCDPISGHDNLYWYRRVMGKEIKFLLHFVKESKQDESGMPNNRFLAERTGGTYSTLKVQPAELEDSGVYFCASSRGLVGFHAETDTQYFGPGTRLTVL.

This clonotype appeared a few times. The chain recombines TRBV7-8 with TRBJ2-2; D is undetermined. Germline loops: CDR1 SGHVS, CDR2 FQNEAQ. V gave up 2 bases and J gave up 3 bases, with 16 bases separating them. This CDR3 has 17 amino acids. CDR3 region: CASSLPRLSADTGELFF. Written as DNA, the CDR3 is TGTGCCAGCAGCTTACCCCGACTCTCGGCAGACACCGGGGAGCTGTTTTTT.

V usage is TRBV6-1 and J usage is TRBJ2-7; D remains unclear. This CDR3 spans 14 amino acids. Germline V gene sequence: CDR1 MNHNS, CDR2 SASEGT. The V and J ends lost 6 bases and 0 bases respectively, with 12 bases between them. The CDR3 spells CASRLTVSSYEQYF. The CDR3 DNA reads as TGTGCCAGCAGACTGACCGTTAGCTCCTACGAGCAGTACTTC.

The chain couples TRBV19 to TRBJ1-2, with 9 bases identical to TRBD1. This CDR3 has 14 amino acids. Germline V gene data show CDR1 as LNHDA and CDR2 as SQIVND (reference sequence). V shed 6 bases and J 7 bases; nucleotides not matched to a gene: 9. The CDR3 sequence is CASSPQGAWGGYTF. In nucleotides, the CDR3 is TGTGCCAGTAGCCCACAGGGGGCCTGGGGTGGCTACACCTTC.

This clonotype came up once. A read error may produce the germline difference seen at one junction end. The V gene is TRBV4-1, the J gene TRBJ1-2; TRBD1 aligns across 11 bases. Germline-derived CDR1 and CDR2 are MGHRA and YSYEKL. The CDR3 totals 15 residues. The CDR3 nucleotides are TGCGCCAGCAGCCCCCAGGACAGGGGGCTCGATGGCTACAGCTTC. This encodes CASSPQDRGLDGYSF.

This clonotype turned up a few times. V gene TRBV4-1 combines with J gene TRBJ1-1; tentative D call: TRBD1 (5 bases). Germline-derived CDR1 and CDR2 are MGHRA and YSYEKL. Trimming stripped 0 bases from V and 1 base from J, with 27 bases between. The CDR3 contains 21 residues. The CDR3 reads CASSQDPHSWLGEMENTEAFF. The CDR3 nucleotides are TGCGCCAGCAGCCAAGATCCCCACTCGTGGTTAGGGGAGATGGAGAACACTGAAGCTTTCTTT.

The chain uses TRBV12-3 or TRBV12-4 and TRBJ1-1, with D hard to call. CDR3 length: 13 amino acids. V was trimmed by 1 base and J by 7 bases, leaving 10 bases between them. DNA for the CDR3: TGTGCCAGCAGTTTAGGCAGCCTGAGTGAAGCTTTCTTT. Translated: CASSLGSLSEAFF.

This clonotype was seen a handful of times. The DNA for the CDR3 is TGTGCCAGCAGCCTTACGATTAGCGGGGGCTACGAGCAGTACGTC. Residues: CASSLTISGGYEQYV. The rearrangement joins TRBV7-9 to TRBJ2-7; 9 bases are shared with TRBD2. The CDR3 covers 15 residues. CDR1 and CDR2 (germline): SEHNR, FQNEAQ (reference sequence). V gave up 5 bases and J gave up 3 bases; unmatched junction bases: 8.

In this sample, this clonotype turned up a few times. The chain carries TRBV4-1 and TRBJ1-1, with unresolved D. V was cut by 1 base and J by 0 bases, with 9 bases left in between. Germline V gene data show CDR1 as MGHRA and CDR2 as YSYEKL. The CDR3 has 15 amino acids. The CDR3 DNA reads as TGCGCCAGCAGCCAAGCGGTGGGGATGAACACTGAAGCTTTCTTT. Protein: CASSQAVGMNTEAFF.

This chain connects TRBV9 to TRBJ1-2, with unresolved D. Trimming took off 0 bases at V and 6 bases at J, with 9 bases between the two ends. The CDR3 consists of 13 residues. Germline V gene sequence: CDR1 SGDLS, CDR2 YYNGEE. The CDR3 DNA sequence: TGTGCCAGCAGCGTAGCAGCATGGAATGGCTACACCTTC. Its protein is CASSVAAWNGYTF. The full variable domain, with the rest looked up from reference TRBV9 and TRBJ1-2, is DSGVTQTPKHLITATGQRVTLRCSPRSGDLSVYWYQQSLDQGLQFLIQYYNGEERAKGNILERFSAQQFPDLHSELNLSSLELGDSALYFCASSVAAWNGYTFGSGTRLTVV.

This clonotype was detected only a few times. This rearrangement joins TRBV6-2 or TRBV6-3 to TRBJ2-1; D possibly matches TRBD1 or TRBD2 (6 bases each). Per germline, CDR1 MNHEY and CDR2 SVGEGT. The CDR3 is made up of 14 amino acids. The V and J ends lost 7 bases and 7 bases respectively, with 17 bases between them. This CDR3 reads CASKTGGALNEQFF. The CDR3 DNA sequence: TGTGCCAGCAAGACCGGGGGCGCCCTAAATGAGCAGTTCTTC.

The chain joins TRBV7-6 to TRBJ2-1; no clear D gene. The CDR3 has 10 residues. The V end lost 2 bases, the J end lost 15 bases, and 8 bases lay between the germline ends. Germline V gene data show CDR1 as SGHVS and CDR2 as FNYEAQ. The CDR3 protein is CASSLNNRFF. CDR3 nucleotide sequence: TGTGCCAGCAGCTTAAACAATCGGTTCTTC.

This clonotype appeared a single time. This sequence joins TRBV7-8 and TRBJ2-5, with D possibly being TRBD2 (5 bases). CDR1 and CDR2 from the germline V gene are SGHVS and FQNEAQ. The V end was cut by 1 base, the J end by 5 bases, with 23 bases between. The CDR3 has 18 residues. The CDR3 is CASSLDQRRAVITETQYF. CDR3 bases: TGTGCCAGCAGCTTAGACCAGAGGAGAGCGGTGATAACGGAGACCCAGTACTTC.

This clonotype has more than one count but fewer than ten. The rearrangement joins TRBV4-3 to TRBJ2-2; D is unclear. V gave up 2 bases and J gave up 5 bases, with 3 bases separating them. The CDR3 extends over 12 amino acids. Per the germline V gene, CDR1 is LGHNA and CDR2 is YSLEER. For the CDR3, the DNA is TGCGCCAGCAGCCAAATTACCGGGGAGCTGTTTTTT. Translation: CASSQITGELFF.

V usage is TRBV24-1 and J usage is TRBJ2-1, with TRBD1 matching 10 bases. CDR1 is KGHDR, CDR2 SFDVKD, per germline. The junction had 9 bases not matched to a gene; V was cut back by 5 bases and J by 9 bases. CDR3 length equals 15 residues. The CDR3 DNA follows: TGTGCCACCAGTGCACCCGGGACAGGGGTTCTTGAGCAGTTCTTC. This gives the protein CATSAPGTGVLEQFF.

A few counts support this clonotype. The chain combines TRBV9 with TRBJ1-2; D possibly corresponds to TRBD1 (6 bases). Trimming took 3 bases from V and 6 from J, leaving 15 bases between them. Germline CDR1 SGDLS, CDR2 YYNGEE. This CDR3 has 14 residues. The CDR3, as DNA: TGTGCCAGCAGCGGCGGACAGAGAAGGGATGGCTACACCTTC. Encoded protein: CASSGGQRRDGYTF. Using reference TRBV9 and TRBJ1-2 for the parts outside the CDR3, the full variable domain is DSGVTQTPKHLITATGQRVTLRCSPRSGDLSVYWYQQSLDQGLQFLIQYYNGEERAKGNILERFSAQQFPDLHSELNLSSLELGDSALYFCASSGGQRRDGYTFGSGTRLTVV.

The CDR3 here is CSAEGATLENTIYF. The CDR3 DNA is TGCAGTGCCGAGGGAGCCACCCTGGAAAACACCATATATTTT. The J gene is TRBJ1-3, the V gene TRBV20-1; D is ambiguous. This CDR3 is 14 amino acids long. In germline, CDR1 is DFQATT, CDR2 SNEGSKA (reference sequence). V shed 6 bases and J shed 6 bases, with 18 bases lying between them.

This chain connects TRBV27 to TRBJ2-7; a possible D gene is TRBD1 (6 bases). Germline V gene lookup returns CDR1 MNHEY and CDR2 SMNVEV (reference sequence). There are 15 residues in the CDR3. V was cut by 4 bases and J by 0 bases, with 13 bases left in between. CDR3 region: CASSYGQLTSYEQYF. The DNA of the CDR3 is TGTGCCAGCAGTTACGGACAGTTGACCTCCTACGAGCAGTACTTC.

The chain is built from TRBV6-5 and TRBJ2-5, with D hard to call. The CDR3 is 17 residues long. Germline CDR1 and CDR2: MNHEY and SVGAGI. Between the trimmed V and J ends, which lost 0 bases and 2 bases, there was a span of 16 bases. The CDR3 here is CASSYSRDSILQETQYF. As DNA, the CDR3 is TGTGCCAGCAGTTACTCTCGAGACTCGATACTACAAGAGACCCAGTACTTC.

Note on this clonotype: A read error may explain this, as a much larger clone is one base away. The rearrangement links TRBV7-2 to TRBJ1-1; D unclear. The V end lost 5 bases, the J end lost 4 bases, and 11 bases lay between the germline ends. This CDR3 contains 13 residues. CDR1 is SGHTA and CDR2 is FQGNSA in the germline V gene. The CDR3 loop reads CASSVSPSTEAFF. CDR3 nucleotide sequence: TGTGCCAGCAGCGTATCCCCTAGCACTGAAGCTTTCTTT.

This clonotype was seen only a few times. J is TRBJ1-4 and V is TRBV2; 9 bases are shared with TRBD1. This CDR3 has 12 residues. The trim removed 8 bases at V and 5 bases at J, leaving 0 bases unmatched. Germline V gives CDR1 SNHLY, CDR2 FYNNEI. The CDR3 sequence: CASGQGNEKLFF. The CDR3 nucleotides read TGTGCCAGCGGACAGGGGAATGAAAAACTGTTTTTT.

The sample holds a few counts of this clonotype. In DNA, the CDR3 is TGTGCCAGCAGCCAAGGGCGGGTCACTGAAGCTTTCTTT. Protein product: CASSQGRVTEAFF. J is TRBJ1-1 and V is TRBV4-2; D remains ambiguous. CDR3 length: 13 amino acids. The V gene's germline CDR1 is LGHNA and CDR2 YNFKEQ. The V gene lost 1 base and the J gene lost 4 bases, with 7 bases spanning the gap.

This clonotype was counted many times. This CDR3 is CASSFLFPSAYGGINEKLFF. The CDR3, as DNA: TGTGCCAGCAGTTTCCTTTTCCCATCCGCATATGGGGGGATTAATGAAAAACTGTTTTTT. The rearrangement joins TRBV12-3 or TRBV12-4 to TRBJ1-4; a possible D gene is TRBD1 (5 bases). Trimming stripped 3 bases from V and 4 bases from J, with 27 bases between. This CDR3 has 20 residues.